Following are 9 T cell receptor beta chains from one sample sequenced in a study of cytomegalovirus exposure and HLA in healthy donors. With 60 Vbeta and 13 Jbeta primers, the PCR was carried out. TCRdb's table, derived via immunoSEQ multiplex PCR, lists solely in-frame clones and lacks some. The sample shows some 65,000 clones, roughly 80% of them seen only once. The sequenced material came from PBMCs. The receptors were gathered from a girl aged 10 to 17 in good health and CMV-seropositive.

This clone has only one observation. V is TRBV11-2 and J is TRBJ2-7; a weak D match, TRBD1 (5 bases). Trimming pared 6 bases from V and 0 bases from J, leaving 12 bases between. Per germline, CDR1 SGHAT and CDR2 FQNNGV. The CDR3 sequence is 14 residues long. The CDR3 protein is CASRTVASSYEQYF. The CDR3, as DNA: TGTGCCAGCAGGACAGTCGCGAGCTCCTACGAGCAGTACTTC.

The CDR3 nucleotides are TGTGCCAGCAGTGAAATCAAGCCCCAGCATTTT. This translates into CASSEIKPQHF. This chain connects TRBV6-1 to TRBJ1-5, with no clear D. This CDR3 has 11 amino acids. V was trimmed by 2 bases and J by 8 bases, leaving 4 bases between them. CDR1 MNHNS and CDR2 SASEGT come from the germline V gene.

The rearrangement links TRBV27 to TRBJ1-2, with TRBD1 identical over 9 bases. In germline, CDR1 is MNHEY, CDR2 SMNVEV (reference sequence). CDR3 length: 14 residues. Trimming removed 2 bases from V and 4 bases from J; junction bases left unmatched: 2. This CDR3 is CASSLRGQGYGYTF. The CDR3 coding sequence is TGTGCCAGCAGTTTAAGGGGACAGGGCTATGGCTACACCTTC.

The chain joins TRBV7-2 to TRBJ1-3; D is undetermined. Deletions cut 2 bases from V and 4 bases from J, with 12 bases between. This CDR3 has 15 amino acids. The germline V gene has CDR1 SGHTA and CDR2 FQGNSA. The CDR3 DNA reads TGTGCCAGCAGCTTAAGGCGGTCCACCGGAAACACCATATATTTT. It specifies CASSLRRSTGNTIYF.

V is TRBV7-9 and J is TRBJ1-1; D gene unclear. Germline values: CDR1 SEHNR, CDR2 FQNEAQ (reference sequence). V shed 6 bases and J shed 5 bases, with 10 bases lying between them. The CDR3 is made up of 12 amino acids. CDR3 bases: TGTGCCAGCAGTAGAGGTCGTACTGAAGCTTTCTTT. Translation gives CASSRGRTEAFF.

This clone was detected only a few times. The CDR3 loop reads CASSQKGQGEVKGYTF. The CDR3 DNA sequence: TGTGCCAGCAGCCAAAAGGGACAGGGGGAAGTAAAGGGCTACACCTTC. The chain has TRBV5-6 and TRBJ1-2; TRBD1 matches at 11 bases. Trimming at V came to 4 bases and at J to 8 bases, leaving 13 bases not matched to a gene. CDR1 is SGHDT and CDR2 is YYEEEE in the germline V gene. The CDR3 is 16 amino acids.

The V and J genes are TRBV11-2 and TRBJ2-2, with a tentative D call TRBD1 (7 bases). V was pared by 0 bases and J by 16 bases, with 18 bases between. Germline assignment: CDR1 SGHAT and CDR2 FQNNGV. This CDR3 has 14 residues. The CDR3 reads CASSLEGGTAYRFF. The CDR3 DNA sequence: TGTGCCAGCAGCTTAGAAGGGGGGACAGCGTATAGGTTTTTT.

The chain recombines TRBV4-1 with TRBJ2-3, with a tentative D call TRBD1 (7 bases). Germline lookup yields CDR1 MGHRA and CDR2 YSYEKL. Trimming removed 7 bases from V and 4 bases from J, with 12 bases in between. This CDR3 has 13 amino acids. The CDR3 loop reads CASTQGEADTQYF. In DNA, the CDR3 is TGCGCCAGCACCCAGGGGGAGGCAGATACGCAGTATTTT.

CDR3 protein: CASSRTSGSFGGGEQFF. CDR3 in DNA: TGTGCCAGCAGTAGAACTAGCGGGAGTTTTGGTGGTGGTGAGCAGTTCTTC. The rearrangement links TRBV6-4 to TRBJ2-1; 11 nucleotides line up with TRBD2. With 5 bases clipped from V and 9 bases from J, the junction kept 15 bases outside the gene matches. CDR1 and CDR2 (germline): MRHNA, SNTAGT. The CDR3 has 17 amino acids.